This is a list of T cell receptor beta chains from one sample in a study of T-cell reconstitution after alpha-beta-depleted transplantation in children. One entry per CDR3 protein results from TCRdb running MiXCR on the PCR reads. The sample lists 500,000 to 750,000 distinct CDR3 sequences, approximately 13% occurring once. Sequenced material: PBMCs, mostly from graft donor cells, taken 360 days after TCRalphabeta/CD19-depleted stem cell transplant. The receptors here all came from a male patient younger than 18 who had a stem cell transplant for acute myeloid leukemia, so the T cells may come from the graft donor. Each CDR3 is given without its conserved first and last residue. Each record gives: clone size, J gene, V gene, CDR3 protein. The size of a clone is reported for some rows only, either as once, few or many, or as a class for expanded clones.

abundance: few
j_gene: TRBJ2-7
v_gene: TRBV28
CDR3aa: ASSPRTETGYEQY

abundance: few
j_gene: TRBJ2-7
v_gene: TRBV18
CDR3aa: ASSPPPGGVRYEQY

abundance: medium-sized
j_gene: TRBJ2-7
v_gene: TRBV7-8
CDR3aa: ASSPGTVFYEQY

abundance: NA
j_gene: TRBJ2-1
v_gene: TRBV5-6
CDR3aa: ASSSSGRRASYNEQF

abundance: few
j_gene: TRBJ2-7
v_gene: TRBV7-3
CDR3aa: ASAHSGTSPSHEQY

abundance: many
j_gene: TRBJ2-1
v_gene: TRBV11-2
CDR3aa: ASSLDQLAGSSF

abundance: many
j_gene: TRBJ2-1
v_gene: TRBV18
CDR3aa: ASSPRQQSSYNEQF

abundance: few
j_gene: TRBJ2-4
v_gene: TRBV28
CDR3aa: ASSFLSSGRVGNIQY

abundance: NA
j_gene: TRBJ2-7
v_gene: TRBV7-6
CDR3aa: ASSLAPGPSYEQY

abundance: many
j_gene: TRBJ1-3
v_gene: TRBV28
CDR3aa: ASSRLGNTIY

abundance: few
j_gene: TRBJ2-5
v_gene: TRBV21-1
CDR3aa: ASRAGLMGETQY

abundance: few
j_gene: TRBJ2-4
v_gene: TRBV7-8
CDR3aa: ASSGERVASSVAKNIQY

abundance: few
j_gene: TRBJ2-5
v_gene: TRBV25-1
CDR3aa: ASSDPGPLRGTQY

abundance: few
j_gene: TRBJ2-7
v_gene: TRBV10-3
CDR3aa: AISAPSLDGVQY

abundance: few
j_gene: TRBJ1-1
v_gene: TRBV29-1
CDR3aa: SSGTGNTEAF

abundance: NA
j_gene: TRBJ2-2
v_gene: TRBV6-2/TRBV6-3
CDR3aa: ASSYSGGRAGELF

abundance: NA
j_gene: TRBJ2-3
v_gene: TRBV7-8
CDR3aa: ASSLGGGRARDTQY

abundance: few
j_gene: TRBJ2-3
v_gene: TRBV4-3
CDR3aa: ASSQERLAEPRTQY

abundance: NA
j_gene: TRBJ1-5
v_gene: TRBV12-3/TRBV12-4
CDR3aa: ASRKLLLDRGSNQPQH

abundance: many
j_gene: TRBJ2-1
v_gene: TRBV12-3/TRBV12-4
CDR3aa: ASSFPQGPYNEQF

abundance: few
j_gene: TRBJ2-3
v_gene: TRBV20-1
CDR3aa: SARASSGTISTDTQY

abundance: many
j_gene: TRBJ2-1
v_gene: TRBV12-3/TRBV12-4
CDR3aa: ASSAPGTSGRNEQF

abundance: few
j_gene: TRBJ2-3
v_gene: TRBV29-1
CDR3aa: SARQGSTDTQY

abundance: NA
j_gene: TRBJ2-2
v_gene: TRBV7-2
CDR3aa: ASSLAILAGGPMGELF

abundance: many
j_gene: TRBJ1-1
v_gene: TRBV20-1
CDR3aa: SARDGVNTEAF

abundance: NA
j_gene: TRBJ1-3
v_gene: TRBV7-9
CDR3aa: ASSSDGTDHHSGNTIY

abundance: NA
j_gene: TRBJ2-5
v_gene: TRBV5-1
CDR3aa: ASSLIGASGSSGETQY

abundance: few
j_gene: TRBJ2-7
v_gene: TRBV3-1
CDR3aa: ASSQGFGVGQY

abundance: few
j_gene: TRBJ2-5
v_gene: TRBV7-2
CDR3aa: ASSPIQVGETQY

abundance: once
j_gene: TRBJ2-5
v_gene: TRBV6-5
CDR3aa: ASGTGRTQY

abundance: NA
j_gene: TRBJ2-1
v_gene: TRBV11-3
CDR3aa: ASSLFSSPNEQF

abundance: NA
j_gene: TRBJ2-7
v_gene: TRBV7-2
CDR3aa: ASSLARTSGRVIRSYEQY

abundance: few
j_gene: TRBJ2-3
v_gene: TRBV10-3
CDR3aa: AINPRAGVKDTQY

abundance: many
j_gene: TRBJ2-1
v_gene: TRBV6-2/TRBV6-3
CDR3aa: ASSYYGGTSGRDEQF

abundance: few
j_gene: TRBJ2-1
v_gene: TRBV7-2
CDR3aa: ASSTTWRNEQF

abundance: few
j_gene: TRBJ1-2
v_gene: TRBV7-9
CDR3aa: ASSLEGTGYYGYT

abundance: NA
j_gene: TRBJ2-5
v_gene: TRBV3-1
CDR3aa: AFSLSRLAAVRLQETQY

abundance: few
j_gene: TRBJ2-7
v_gene: TRBV5-1
CDR3aa: ASSKILAGGSYEQY

abundance: many
j_gene: TRBJ2-1
v_gene: TRBV5-1
CDR3aa: ASSLTSGRGSSYNEQF

abundance: NA
j_gene: TRBJ2-1
v_gene: TRBV7-2
CDR3aa: ASSSGLAGVSDEQF

abundance: NA
j_gene: TRBJ2-1
v_gene: TRBV6-2/TRBV6-3
CDR3aa: ASSYSNAGGSSTPYNEQF

abundance: NA
j_gene: TRBJ2-1
v_gene: TRBV30
CDR3aa: AWSSGASEQF